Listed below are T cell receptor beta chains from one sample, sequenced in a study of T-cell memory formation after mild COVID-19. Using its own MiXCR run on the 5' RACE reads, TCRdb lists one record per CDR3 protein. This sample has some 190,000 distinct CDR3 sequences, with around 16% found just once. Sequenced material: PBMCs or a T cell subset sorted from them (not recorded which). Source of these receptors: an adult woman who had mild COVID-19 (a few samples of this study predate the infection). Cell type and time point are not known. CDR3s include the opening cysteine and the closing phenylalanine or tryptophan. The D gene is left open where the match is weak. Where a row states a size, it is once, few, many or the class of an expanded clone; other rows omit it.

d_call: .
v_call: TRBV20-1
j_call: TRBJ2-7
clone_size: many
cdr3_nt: TGCAGTGCCATAAAGCGGGTGGGGGACTACGAGCAGTACTTC
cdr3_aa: CSAIKRVGDYEQYF

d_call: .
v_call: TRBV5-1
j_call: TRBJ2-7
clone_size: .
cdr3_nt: TGCGCCAGGCCTGCGAGCTACGAGCAGTACTTC
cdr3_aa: CARPASYEQYF

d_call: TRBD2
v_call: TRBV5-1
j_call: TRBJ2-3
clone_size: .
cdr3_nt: TGCGCCAGCAGCTTTGGGTTACCGGGACTAGCGGGGGCTACAGATACGCAGTATTTT
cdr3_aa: CASSFGLPGLAGATDTQYF

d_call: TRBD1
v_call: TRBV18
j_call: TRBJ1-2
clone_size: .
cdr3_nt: TGTGCCAGCTCATTCGGACAGGGAGAGGCGCCGACCTTC
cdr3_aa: CASSFGQGEAPTF

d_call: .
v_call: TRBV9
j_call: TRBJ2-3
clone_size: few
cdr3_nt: TGTGCCAGCAGCGTAGTGTTTTCGGCAGATACGCAGTATTTT
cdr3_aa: CASSVVFSADTQYF

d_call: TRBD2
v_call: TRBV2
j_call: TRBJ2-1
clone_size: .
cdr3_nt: TGTGCCAGCAGGGCTGACAGGACTAGCGGGGGGGCTTTGGAGCAGTTCTTC
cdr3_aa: CASRADRTSGGALEQFF

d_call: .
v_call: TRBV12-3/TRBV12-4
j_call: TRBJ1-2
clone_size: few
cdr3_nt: TGTGCCAGCACCGCCGGCTCTTTCCCCTATGGCTACACCTTC
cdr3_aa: CASTAGSFPYGYTF

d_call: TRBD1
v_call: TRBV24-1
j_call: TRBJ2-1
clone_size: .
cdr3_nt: TGTGCCACCAGTGATTTGACAGGGGGCAAGCTCTTC
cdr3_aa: CATSDLTGGKLF

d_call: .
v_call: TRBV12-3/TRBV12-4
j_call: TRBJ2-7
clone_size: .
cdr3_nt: TGTGCCAGCAGCCCCAGGACACCCGAGCAGTACTTC
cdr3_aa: CASSPRTPEQYF

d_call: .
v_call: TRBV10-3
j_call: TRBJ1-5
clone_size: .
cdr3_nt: TGTGCCATCAGTGAGTCTATAGGGAATGTGGCTCAGCCCCAGCATTTT
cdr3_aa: CAISESIGNVAQPQHF

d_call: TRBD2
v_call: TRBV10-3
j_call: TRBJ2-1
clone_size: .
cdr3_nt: TGTGCCATCAGCGGACTAGCAAGCGATGAGCAGTTCTTC
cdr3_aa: CAISGLASDEQFF

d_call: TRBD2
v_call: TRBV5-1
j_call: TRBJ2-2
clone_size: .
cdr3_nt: TGCGCCAGCAGCTTGGCCACTAGCGGGACACCCAACACCGGGGAGCTGTTTTTT
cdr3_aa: CASSLATSGTPNTGELFF

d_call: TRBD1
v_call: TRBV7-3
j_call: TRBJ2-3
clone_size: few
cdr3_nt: TGTGCCAGCAGCCCCGGACAGGACTCAGATACGCAGTATTTT
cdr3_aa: CASSPGQDSDTQYF